This record covers a single T cell receptor beta chain. Each CDR3 protein is one row after TCRdb ran MiXCR on the RT-PCR reads. Of about 960,000 distinct CDR3 sequences in the sample, more than 15% were seen once. The data originate from a study of patients and donors after allogeneic stem cell transplantation. The origin of this receptor is a human donor who was either an allogeneic HSCT recipient or a stem cell or donor lymphocyte infusion donor (not recorded which). It is not recorded whose cells these are; they may come from a transplant donor. The specimen sequenced was blood, either unsorted or a sorted T cell fraction (not recorded which).

The CDR3 here is CASSSGIGKLFF. In nucleotides, the CDR3 is TGTGCCAGCAGCTCGGGCATTGGGAAACTGTTTTTT. The chain recombines TRBV7-9 with TRBJ1-4; D gene unclear. Trimming left V 4 bases short and J 11 bases short, with 11 bases between. The germline V gene encodes CDR1 SEHNR and CDR2 FQNEAQ (reference sequence). The CDR3 spans 12 residues.